This T cell receptor beta chain was profiled in a study of radiotherapy plus CTLA-4 blockade in lung cancer. The wider study: Objective responses were observed in about 17% of patients, and disease control was achieved by approximately 32%.

CDR1 is SGHAT, CDR2 FQNNGV, per germline. This CDR3 comprises 16 residues. V gave up 5 bases and J gave up 5 bases; unmatched junction bases: 8. Sequencing used immunoSEQ multiplex PCR; TCRdb keeps in-frame clones, though not all of them. The sample gives some 66,000 clones, about four fifths of which show up once; less than 5% is in the top ten. CTLA-4 blockade with ipilimumab, together with focal radiation, was given to patients with chemo-refractory metastatic non-small-cell lung cancer. Study observations and caveats: After radiotherapy and ipilimumab, tumor-derived clones expanded in peripheral blood.

With regard to this clone: Its target is unknown.

The sample in question was peripheral blood, obtained from a patient treated with radiotherapy plus ipilimumab. V is TRBV11-2 and J is TRBJ2-1; 11 positions match TRBD2. This TCR derives from a human donor with non-small cell lung cancer who had a partial response to radiotherapy plus ipilimumab. CDR3 residues: CASSSVRLAGNNEQFF. The CDR3 nucleotides read TGTGCCAGCAGCAGCGTCAGACTAGCGGGGAACAATGAGCAGTTCTTC.